This T cell receptor beta chain was recovered during a study of OX40 agonist ivuxolimab in advanced cancers. Points on this clone: Other DNA variants within this sample encode the same CDR3.

V shed 3 bases and J shed 1 base, with 4 bases lying between them. CDR1 is SGDLS, CDR2 YYNGEE, per germline. This CDR3 region has 12 residues. Repertoires were generated with immunoSEQ multiplex PCR, while TCRdb's copy carries only in-frame clones and drops some. The sample has about 82,000 clones, 92% seen once. Sequences were derived from CD4+ or CD8+ T cells sorted from blood, sampled in a trial of the OX40 agonist ivuxolimab. This chain uses TRBV9 with TRBJ1-1; D gene ambiguous. This sequence was found in an adult with an advanced solid tumor such as melanoma, head and neck, liver or kidney cancer. CDR3 coding DNA: TGTGCCAGCAGCGCCGGGAACACTGAAGCTTTCTTT. Its translation is CASSAGNTEAFF.